A single sample gave rise to the 28 T cell receptor beta chains below, sequenced in a study of radiation and T cells in renal cell carcinoma. Some clones are missing from TCRdb's copy, which holds only in-frame ones; the method was immunoSEQ multiplex PCR. The table records approximately 150,000 clones, about 88% of them present only once. This sample's time point: baseline pretreatment blood. Treatment in this sample: 15 Gy SBRT to primary tumor, nephrectomy 4 weeks later. The material was blood, obtained from a patient whose treatment included radiotherapy and nephrectomy. These receptors all stem from a woman aged 65 to 85 with renal cell carcinoma.

The chain carries TRBV29-1 and TRBJ2-2, with TRBD1 matching over 9 bases. The CDR3 runs to 18 residues. With 4 bases clipped from V and 3 bases from J, the junction kept 15 bases outside the gene matches. Germline-derived CDR1 and CDR2 are SQVTM and ANQGSEA. CDR3 sequence (DNA): TGCAGCGTTGTCTTATTCAGTCCGGGACAGGGCCACACCGGGGAGCTGTTTTTT. Translation gives CSVVLFSPGQGHTGELFF.

The chain carries TRBV5-4 and TRBJ2-5, with 7 bases that match TRBD2. V was pared by 0 bases and J by 5 bases, with 10 bases of the junction left unmatched. Per the germline V gene, CDR1 is SGHNT and CDR2 is YYREEE (reference sequence). The CDR3 covers 16 residues. The CDR3 loop is CASSLGRGSKMETQYF. DNA for the CDR3: TGTGCCAGCAGCTTGGGGCGGGGGTCCAAAATGGAGACCCAGTACTTC.

This sequence joins TRBV19 and TRBJ2-2; TRBD1 matches at 8 bases. The V segment lost 3 bases and the J segment 5 bases; nucleotides outside the gene matches: 8. Germline CDR1 and CDR2: LNHDA and SQIVND (reference sequence). The CDR3 has 16 residues. The CDR3 DNA reads as TGTGCCAGTAGTATGCCGGGACAGGCGGTTACCGGGGAGCTGTTTTTT. It translates to CASSMPGQAVTGELFF.

The V gene is TRBV12-5, the J gene TRBJ2-2; D gene unclear. Germline assignment: CDR1 LGHNT and CDR2 FRNRAP. This CDR3 comprises 12 residues. V lost 1 base and J 7 bases, leaving 4 bases between the germline ends. CDR3 sequence (DNA): TGTGCTAGTGGTTTGGGGGACGGGGAGCTGTTTTTT. Translation: CASGLGDGELFF.

V is TRBV2 and J is TRBJ1-1, with 9 bases aligning to TRBD1. CDR1 and CDR2 from the germline V gene are SNHLY and FYNNEI. CDR3 length: 14 amino acids. J gave up 1 base and V 11 bases, and 8 bases lay outside the gene matches. DNA for the CDR3: TGTGCCGCCCGCCGGGGACAGGGGAACACTGAAGCTTTCTTT. Translated: CAARRGQGNTEAFF.

V gene TRBV27 combines with J gene TRBJ2-7; D is perhaps TRBD1 or TRBD2 (7 bases each). The CDR3 has 19 residues. V gave up 1 base and J gave up 4 bases, with 26 bases separating them. The germline CDR1 and CDR2 sequences are MNHEY and SMNVEV (reference sequence). CDR3 bases: TGTGCCAGCAGTTTATGGTCCAGGGGGGGGGCAGGGGTAATTTACGAGCAGTACTTC. It translates to CASSLWSRGGAGVIYEQYF.

The rearrangement uses TRBV28 and TRBJ2-5; 7 nucleotides match TRBD2. The V gene's germline CDR1 is MDHEN and CDR2 SYDVKM. J lost 5 bases, V lost 2 bases, and 8 bases had no gene match. This CDR3 has 15 amino acids. The CDR3, as DNA: TGTGCCAGCAGTTTAGCGAGCGGGGCGAGGGAGACCCAGTACTTC. Protein product: CASSLASGARETQYF.

In this sample, this clone turned up a few times. The rearrangement joins TRBV28 to TRBJ1-2; D unresolved. The germline V gene has CDR1 MDHEN and CDR2 SYDVKM. Trimming stripped 5 bases from V and 4 bases from J, with 17 bases between. The CDR3 extends over 15 amino acids. The CDR3 DNA is TGTGCCAGCAGTGTGTCCAGGCCCGTAGGCTATGGCTACACCTTC. It encodes CASSVSRPVGYGYTF.

The chain links TRBV19 to TRBJ1-1; a weak D match, TRBD1 (6 bases). CDR1 is LNHDA, CDR2 SQIVND, per germline (reference sequence). The CDR3 contains 14 residues. V was cut by 3 bases and J by 4 bases, with 12 bases left in between. The CDR3 DNA is TGTGCCAGTAGTATTGGCAGGGGAAGCACTGAAGCTTTCTTT. Translated: CASSIGRGSTEAFF.

This chain uses TRBV7-8 with TRBJ2-2; TRBD2 aligns across 9 bases. Germline values: CDR1 SGHVS, CDR2 FQNEAQ. This CDR3 comprises 16 residues. V gave up 5 bases and J gave up 5 bases; unmatched junction bases: 9. The CDR3: CASSTYGTSKTGELFF. CDR3 sequence (DNA): TGTGCCAGCAGCACCTACGGGACTAGCAAAACCGGGGAGCTGTTTTTT.

CDR3: CASSPGRGEVTEAFF. The DNA of the CDR3 is TGTGCCAGCTCACCTGGAAGGGGCGAGGTCACTGAAGCTTTCTTT. The chain is built from TRBV18 and TRBJ1-1; a possible D gene is TRBD1 (5 bases). CDR1 and CDR2 (germline): KGHSH, LQKENI. Trimming cost V 3 bases and J 4 bases, with 15 bases left between them. This CDR3 has 15 residues.

The chain recombines TRBV19 with TRBJ1-5; 11 bases line up with TRBD1. The trim removed 5 bases at V and 2 bases at J, leaving 5 bases unmatched. The germline V gene encodes CDR1 LNHDA and CDR2 SQIVND (reference sequence). This CDR3 spans 16 amino acids. CDR3 sequence: CASSSGTGGGNQPQHF. The CDR3 nucleotides read TGTGCCAGTAGTTCTGGGACAGGGGGAGGCAATCAGCCCCAGCATTTT.

This clone was found once. The V call is TRBV5-1, the J call TRBJ1-6, with 9 bases aligning to TRBD1. The CDR3 consists of 14 residues. With 4 bases clipped from V and 7 bases from J, the junction kept 3 bases outside the gene matches. The germline V gene encodes CDR1 SGHRS and CDR2 YFSETQ. CDR3 residues: CASSEGQGNSPLHF. CDR3 nucleotide sequence: TGCGCCAGCAGCGAGGGACAGGGAAATTCACCCCTCCACTTT.

The CDR3 protein is CSVERTGGVGTQYF. For the CDR3, the DNA is TGCAGCGTTGAGAGGACAGGGGGCGTGGGGACCCAGTACTTC. This chain links TRBV29-1 with TRBJ2-5, with 11 bases lining up with TRBD1. This CDR3 is 14 amino acids long. J was trimmed by 7 bases and V by 3 bases; bases with no gene match: 7. Looked up from germline, CDR1 is SQVTM and CDR2 is ANQGSEA.

CDR3 nucleotides: TGTGCCAGCAGCAGCCGGGGGGAAACCTCTGGAAACACCATATATTTT. Residues: CASSSRGETSGNTIYF. The chain employs TRBV13 and TRBJ1-3, with a tentative D call TRBD1 (5 bases). The CDR3 has 16 amino acids. V shed 5 bases and J shed 0 bases, with 14 bases lying between them. The germline V gene has CDR1 PRHDT and CDR2 FYEKMQ (reference sequence). The entire variable domain, with the rest obtained from reference TRBV13 and TRBJ1-3, is as follows: AAGVIQSPRHLIKEKRETATLKCYPIPRHDTVYWYQQGPGQDPQFLISFYEKMQSDKGSIPDRFSAQQFSDYHSELNMSSLELGDSALYFCASSSRGETSGNTIYFGEGSWLTVV.

This clone was counted a single time. This chain links TRBV10-1 with TRBJ1-2; D not certain. V was cut by 3 bases and J by 2 bases, with 16 bases left in between. Germline V gives CDR1 WNHNN, CDR2 SYGVQD (reference sequence). The CDR3 sequence is 16 residues long. DNA of the CDR3: TGCGCCAGCAGTGAACGACGTCGTGAGGGCAACTATGGCTACACCTTC. Residues: CASSERRREGNYGYTF.

This chain connects TRBV7-6 to TRBJ2-5; TRBD1 aligns across 9 bases. The CDR3 extends over 14 amino acids. CDR1 SGHVS and CDR2 FNYEAQ come from the germline V gene. V trimming: 4 bases; J trimming: 5 bases; junction bases outside the gene matches: 5. Here the CDR3 DNA reads TGTGCCAGCAGCTCGGACAGGGGAGGGGAGACCCAGTACTTC. Amino acid sequence: CASSSDRGGETQYF.

The V gene is TRBV7-9, the J gene TRBJ2-6, with 7 positions matching TRBD2. V lost 4 bases and J lost 1; bases outside the gene matches: 13. CDR1 is SEHNR, CDR2 FQNEAQ, per germline (reference sequence). CDR3 size: 19 residues. The CDR3 bases are TGTGCCAGCAGCTCCCCTGGGGCGGGGGTAGGTTCTGGGGCCAACGTCCTGACTTTC. This encodes CASSSPGAGVGSGANVLTF.

This sequence joins TRBV19 and TRBJ1-2; D remains unclear. V was clipped by 4 bases and J by 4 bases, with 10 bases between them. The CDR3 loop spans 13 amino acids. Germline V CDR1 and CDR2: LNHDA, SQIVND (reference sequence). CDR3 sequence reads: CASSTAGSYGYTF. Here the CDR3 DNA reads TGTGCCAGTAGTACCGCGGGGTCCTATGGCTACACCTTC.

CDR3 protein: CASSLDRVTDTQYF. CDR3 nucleotide sequence: TGTGCCAGCAGCTTAGACAGGGTCACAGATACGCAGTATTTT. V gene TRBV7-2 combines with J gene TRBJ2-3, with a weak D call TRBD1 (6 bases). Germline V CDR1 and CDR2: SGHTA, FQGNSA. The ends were cut back, 1 base at V and 2 bases at J, with 7 bases in the middle. The CDR3 runs to 14 residues.

The V gene is TRBV5-1, the J gene TRBJ2-7; tentatively, D is TRBD2 (5 bases). This CDR3 is 14 amino acids long. V was cut by 0 bases and J by 7 bases, with 14 bases left in between. Germline CDR1 reads SGHRS; CDR2 reads YFSETQ. The CDR3 is CASSLDGSDWEQYF. As DNA, the CDR3 is TGCGCCAGCAGCTTGGATGGGAGCGATTGGGAGCAGTACTTC.

This clone has just one count. This chain connects TRBV11-2 to TRBJ1-1; D is undetermined. Germline CDR1 reads SGHAT; CDR2 reads FQNNGV. V dropped 1 base and J dropped 1 base, with 10 bases sitting between them. This CDR3 region has 15 residues. CDR3 protein: CASSLGPGPNTEAFF. CDR3 DNA sequence: TGTGCCAGCAGCTTAGGTCCAGGCCCGAACACTGAAGCTTTCTTT.

The V call is TRBV7-2, the J call TRBJ1-5, with D possibly TRBD1 on 5 matching bases. The ends were cut back, 8 bases at V and 0 bases at J, with 11 bases in the middle. CDR1 and CDR2 from the germline V gene are SGHTA and FQGNSA. This CDR3 has 14 residues. The DNA of the CDR3 is TGTGCCAGCGCACGACAGAATAGCAATCAGCCCCAGCATTTT. Translated: CASARQNSNQPQHF.

The chain is built from TRBV5-1 and TRBJ1-4; D ambiguous. The CDR3 is 15 residues long. Germline CDR1 reads SGHRS; CDR2 reads YFSETQ. V lost 0 bases and J 2 bases, leaving 8 bases between the germline ends. The CDR3 spells CASSLGWITNEKLFF. The DNA for the CDR3 is TGCGCCAGCAGCTTGGGTTGGATCACTAATGAAAAACTGTTTTTT. Looking up the rest from reference TRBV5-1 and TRBJ1-4 gives the full variable domain: KAGVTQTPRYLIKTRGQQVTLSCSPISGHRSVSWYQQTPGQGLQFLFEYFSETQRNKGNFPGRFSGRQFSNSRSEMNVSTLELGDSALYLCASSLGWITNEKLFFGSGTQLSVL.

This clone occurred once. This sequence joins TRBV6-6 and TRBJ2-1; 8 bases align to TRBD2. Looked up from germline, CDR1 is MNHNY and CDR2 is SVGAGI (reference sequence). The CDR3 is 16 residues long. V was clipped by 5 bases and J by 4 bases; unmatched bases: 10. For the CDR3, the DNA is TGTGCCAGCAGTCCTCCCGGGGTAGCGGGGTACAATGAGCAGTTCTTC. Its protein product is CASSPPGVAGYNEQFF.

The chain uses TRBV9 and TRBJ2-5, with D unclear. Trimming removed 0 bases from V and 5 bases from J, with 8 bases in between. Germline assignment: CDR1 SGDLS and CDR2 YYNGEE. The CDR3 extends over 13 amino acids. DNA of the CDR3: TGTGCCAGCAGCGTAGCTGGGTTTGAGACCCAGTACTTC. Encoded protein: CASSVAGFETQYF.

V usage is TRBV27 and J usage is TRBJ1-2, with a weak D call TRBD1 (5 bases). CDR3 length equals 15 residues. V lost 5 bases, J lost 6 bases, and 19 bases lay in between. Germline V gene sequence: CDR1 MNHEY, CDR2 SMNVEV (reference sequence). The CDR3 sequence: CASSRGDPRGNGYTF. CDR3 DNA: TGTGCCAGCAGTCGAGGGGACCCACGTGGAAATGGCTACACCTTC.

The genes are TRBV7-8 and TRBJ1-3; D gene unclear. CDR1 is SGHVS and CDR2 is FQNEAQ in the germline V gene. CDR3 length: 13 residues. Trimming removed 1 base at V and 6 bases at J, with 7 bases between. Here the CDR3 reads CASSLGIKNTIYF. The CDR3 coding sequence is TGTGCCAGCAGCTTAGGGATAAAAAACACCATATATTTT. The whole variable domain, filled in from reference TRBV7-8 and TRBJ1-3, reads GAGVSQSPRYKVAKRGQDVALRCDPISGHVSLFWYQQALGQGPEFLTYFQNEAQLDKSGLPSDRFFAERPEGSVSTLKIQRTQQEDSAVYLCASSLGIKNTIYFGEGSWLTVV.